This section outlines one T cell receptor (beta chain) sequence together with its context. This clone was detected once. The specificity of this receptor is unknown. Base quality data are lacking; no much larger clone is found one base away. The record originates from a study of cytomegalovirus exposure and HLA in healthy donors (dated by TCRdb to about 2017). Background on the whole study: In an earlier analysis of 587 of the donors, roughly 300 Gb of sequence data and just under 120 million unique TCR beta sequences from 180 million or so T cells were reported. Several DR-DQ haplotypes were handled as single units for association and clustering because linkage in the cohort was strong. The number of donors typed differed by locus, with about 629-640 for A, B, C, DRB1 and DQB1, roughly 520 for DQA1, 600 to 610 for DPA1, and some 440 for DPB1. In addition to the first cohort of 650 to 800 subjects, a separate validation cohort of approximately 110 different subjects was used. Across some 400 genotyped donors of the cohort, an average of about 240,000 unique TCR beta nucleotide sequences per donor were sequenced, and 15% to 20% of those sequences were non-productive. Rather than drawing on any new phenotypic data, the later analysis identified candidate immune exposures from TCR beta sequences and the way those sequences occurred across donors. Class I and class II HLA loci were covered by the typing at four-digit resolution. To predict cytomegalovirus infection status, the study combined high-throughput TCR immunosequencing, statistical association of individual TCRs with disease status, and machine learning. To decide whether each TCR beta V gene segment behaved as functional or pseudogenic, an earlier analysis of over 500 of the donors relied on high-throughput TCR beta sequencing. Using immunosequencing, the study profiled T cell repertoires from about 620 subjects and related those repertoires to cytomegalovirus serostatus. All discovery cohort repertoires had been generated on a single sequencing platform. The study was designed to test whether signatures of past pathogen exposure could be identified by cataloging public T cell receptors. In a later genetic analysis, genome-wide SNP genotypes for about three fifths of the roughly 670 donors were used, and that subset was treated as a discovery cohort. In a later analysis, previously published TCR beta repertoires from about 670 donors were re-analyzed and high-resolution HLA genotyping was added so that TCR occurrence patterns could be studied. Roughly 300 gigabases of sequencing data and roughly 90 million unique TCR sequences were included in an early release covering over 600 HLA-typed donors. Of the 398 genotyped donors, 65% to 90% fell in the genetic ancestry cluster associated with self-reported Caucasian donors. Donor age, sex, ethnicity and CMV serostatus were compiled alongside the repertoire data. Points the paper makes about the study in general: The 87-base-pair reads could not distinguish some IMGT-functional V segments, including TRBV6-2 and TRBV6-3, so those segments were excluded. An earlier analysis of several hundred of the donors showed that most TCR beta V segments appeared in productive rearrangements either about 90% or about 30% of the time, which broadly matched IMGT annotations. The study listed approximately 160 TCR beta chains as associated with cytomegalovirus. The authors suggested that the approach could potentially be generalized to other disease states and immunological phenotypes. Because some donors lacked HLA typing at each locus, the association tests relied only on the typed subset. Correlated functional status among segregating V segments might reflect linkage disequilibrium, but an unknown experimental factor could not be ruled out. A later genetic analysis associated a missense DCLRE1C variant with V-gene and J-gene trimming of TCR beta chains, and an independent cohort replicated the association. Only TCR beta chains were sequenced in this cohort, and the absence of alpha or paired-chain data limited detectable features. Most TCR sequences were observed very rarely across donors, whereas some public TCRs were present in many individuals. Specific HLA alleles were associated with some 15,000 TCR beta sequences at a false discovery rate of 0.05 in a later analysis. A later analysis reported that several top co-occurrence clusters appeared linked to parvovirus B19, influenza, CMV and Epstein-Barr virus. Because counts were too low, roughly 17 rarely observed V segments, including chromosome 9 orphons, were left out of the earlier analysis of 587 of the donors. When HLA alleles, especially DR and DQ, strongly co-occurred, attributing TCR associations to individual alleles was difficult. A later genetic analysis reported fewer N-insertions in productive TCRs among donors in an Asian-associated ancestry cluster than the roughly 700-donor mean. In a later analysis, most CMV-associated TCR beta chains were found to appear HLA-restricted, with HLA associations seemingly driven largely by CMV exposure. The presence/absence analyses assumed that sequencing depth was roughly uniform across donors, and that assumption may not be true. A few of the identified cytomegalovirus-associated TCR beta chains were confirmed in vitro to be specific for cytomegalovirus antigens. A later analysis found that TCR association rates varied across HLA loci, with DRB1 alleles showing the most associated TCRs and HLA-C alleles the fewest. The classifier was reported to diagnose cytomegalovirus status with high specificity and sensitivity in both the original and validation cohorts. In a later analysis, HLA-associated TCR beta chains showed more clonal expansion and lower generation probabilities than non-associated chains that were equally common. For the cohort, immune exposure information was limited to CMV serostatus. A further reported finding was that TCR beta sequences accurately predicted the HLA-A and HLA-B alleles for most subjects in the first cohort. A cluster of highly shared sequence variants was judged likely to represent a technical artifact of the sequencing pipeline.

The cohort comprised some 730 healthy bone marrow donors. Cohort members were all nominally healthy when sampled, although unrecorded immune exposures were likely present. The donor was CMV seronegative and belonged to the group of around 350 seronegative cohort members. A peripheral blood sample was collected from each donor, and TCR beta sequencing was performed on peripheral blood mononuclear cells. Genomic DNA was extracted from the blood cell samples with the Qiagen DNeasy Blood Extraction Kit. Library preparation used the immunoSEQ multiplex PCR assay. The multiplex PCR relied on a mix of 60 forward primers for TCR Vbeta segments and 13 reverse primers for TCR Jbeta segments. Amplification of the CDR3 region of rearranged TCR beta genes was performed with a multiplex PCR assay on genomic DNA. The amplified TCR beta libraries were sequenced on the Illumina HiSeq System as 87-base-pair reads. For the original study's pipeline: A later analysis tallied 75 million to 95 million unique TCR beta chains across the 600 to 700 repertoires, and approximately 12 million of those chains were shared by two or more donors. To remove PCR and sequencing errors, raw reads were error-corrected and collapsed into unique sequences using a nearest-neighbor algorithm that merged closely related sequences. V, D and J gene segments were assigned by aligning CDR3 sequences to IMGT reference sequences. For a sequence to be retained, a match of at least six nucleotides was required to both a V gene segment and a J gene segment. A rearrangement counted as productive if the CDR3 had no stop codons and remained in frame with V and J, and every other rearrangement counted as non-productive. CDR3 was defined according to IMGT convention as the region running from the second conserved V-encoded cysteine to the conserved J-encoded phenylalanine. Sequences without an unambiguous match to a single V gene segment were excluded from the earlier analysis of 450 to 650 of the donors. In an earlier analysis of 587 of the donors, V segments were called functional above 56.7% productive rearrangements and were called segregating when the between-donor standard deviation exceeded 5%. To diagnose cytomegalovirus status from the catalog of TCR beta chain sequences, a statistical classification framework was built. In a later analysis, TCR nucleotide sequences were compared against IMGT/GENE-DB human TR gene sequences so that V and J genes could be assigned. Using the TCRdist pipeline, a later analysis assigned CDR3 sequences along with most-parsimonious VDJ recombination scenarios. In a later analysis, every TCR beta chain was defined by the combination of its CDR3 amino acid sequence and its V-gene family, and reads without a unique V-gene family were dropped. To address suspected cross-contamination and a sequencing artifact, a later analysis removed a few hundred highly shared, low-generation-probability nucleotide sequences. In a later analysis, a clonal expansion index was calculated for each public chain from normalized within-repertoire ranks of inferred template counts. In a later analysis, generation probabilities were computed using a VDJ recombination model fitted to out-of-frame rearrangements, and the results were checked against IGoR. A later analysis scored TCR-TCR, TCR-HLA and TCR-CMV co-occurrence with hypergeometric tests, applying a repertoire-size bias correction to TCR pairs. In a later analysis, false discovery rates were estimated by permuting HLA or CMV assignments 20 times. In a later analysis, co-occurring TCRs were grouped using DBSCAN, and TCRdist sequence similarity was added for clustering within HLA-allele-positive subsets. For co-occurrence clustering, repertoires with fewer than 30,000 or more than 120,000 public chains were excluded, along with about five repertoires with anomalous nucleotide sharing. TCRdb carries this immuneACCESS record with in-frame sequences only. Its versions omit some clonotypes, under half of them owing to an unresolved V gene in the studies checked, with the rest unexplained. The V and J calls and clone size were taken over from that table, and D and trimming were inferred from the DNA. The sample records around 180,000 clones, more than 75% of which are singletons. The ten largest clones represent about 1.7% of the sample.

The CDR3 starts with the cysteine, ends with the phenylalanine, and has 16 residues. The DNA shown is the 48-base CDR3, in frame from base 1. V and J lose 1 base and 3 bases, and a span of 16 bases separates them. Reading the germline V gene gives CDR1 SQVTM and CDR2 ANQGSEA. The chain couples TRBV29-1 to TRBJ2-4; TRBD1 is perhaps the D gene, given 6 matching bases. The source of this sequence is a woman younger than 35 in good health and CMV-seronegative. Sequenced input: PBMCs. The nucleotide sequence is TGCAGCGTTGAAGTCGCACAGGGAGTTCTCAAAAACATTCAGTACTTC. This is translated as CSVEVAQGVLKNIQYF.